The rows below give T cell receptor beta chains drawn from one sample of a study of T cell changes during pregnancy in multiple sclerosis. Repertoires were generated with immunoSEQ multiplex PCR, while TCRdb's copy carries only in-frame clones and drops some. The sample lists roughly 23,000 clones, 91% occurring once. This specimen consisted of CD4+ T cells from peripheral blood mononuclear cells, obtained in the third trimester of pregnancy. The receptor source for this set is a female donor in good health, enrolled as a control in a pregnancy study. Each CDR3 is given with its conserved first and last residue. Part of the rows lack a size; the others show once, few, many or a class for expanded clones.

J gene | clone size | V gene | CDR3 protein
TRBJ2-3 | once | TRBV11-2 | CASRTFGTDSTDTQYF
TRBJ1-2 | - | TRBV27 | CASSPIGTMDGYTF
TRBJ1-2 | - | TRBV7-8 | CASSLTQGAGGYTF
TRBJ2-3 | - | TRBV6-5 | CASRESDTQYF
TRBJ2-1 | - | TRBV10-3 | CAISESDRAGNEQFF
TRBJ1-3 | - | TRBV2 | CASGLLDRGMSGNTIYF
TRBJ2-7 | - | TRBV19 | CASSMSPQAHEQYF
TRBJ1-1 | - | TRBV6-5 | CASSYGQGYNTEAFF
TRBJ2-2 | - | TRBV5-1 | CASSLNPGTGIPDTGELFF
TRBJ2-5 | - | TRBV19 | CASGTGNKYQETQYF
TRBJ1-5 | - | TRBV5-1 | CASSSGTGLNQPQHF